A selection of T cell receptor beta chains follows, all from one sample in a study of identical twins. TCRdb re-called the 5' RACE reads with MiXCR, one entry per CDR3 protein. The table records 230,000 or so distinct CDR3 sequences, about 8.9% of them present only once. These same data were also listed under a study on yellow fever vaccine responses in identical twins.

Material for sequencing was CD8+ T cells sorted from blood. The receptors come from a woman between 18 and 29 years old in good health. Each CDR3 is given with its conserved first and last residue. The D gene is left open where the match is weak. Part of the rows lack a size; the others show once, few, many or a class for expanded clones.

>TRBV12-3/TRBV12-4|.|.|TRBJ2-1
CASPGGNEQFF
TGTGCCAGCCCAGGAGGGAATGAGCAGTTCTTC
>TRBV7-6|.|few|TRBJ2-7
CASSPGTLLDEQYF
TGTGCCAGCAGCCCCGGGACCTTATTAGATGAGCAGTACTTC
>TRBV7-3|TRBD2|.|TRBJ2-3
CASSHKGGSPTDTQYF
TGTGCCAGCAGTCATAAGGGAGGGTCCCCCACAGATACGCAGTATTTT
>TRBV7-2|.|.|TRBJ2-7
CASSLPTSASSYEQYF
TGTGCCAGCAGCTTACCTACATCCGCTAGCTCCTACGAGCAGTACTTC
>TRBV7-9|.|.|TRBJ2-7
CASSPSLGLEQYF
TGTGCCAGCAGTCCGAGTTTAGGTCTCGAGCAGTACTTC
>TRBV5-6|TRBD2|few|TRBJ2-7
CASSTGLAGGPTYEQYF
TGTGCCAGCAGCACGGGACTAGCGGGGGGGCCGACCTACGAGCAGTACTTC
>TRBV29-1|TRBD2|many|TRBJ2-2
CSVGFWGSSGIDTGELFF
TGCAGCGTGGGCTTCTGGGGATCTAGCGGGATTGACACCGGGGAGCTGTTTTTT
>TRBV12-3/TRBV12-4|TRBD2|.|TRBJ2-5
CASSLELAGGPQETQYF
TGTGCCAGCAGTTTAGAGCTAGCGGGGGGGCCCCAAGAGACCCAGTACTTC
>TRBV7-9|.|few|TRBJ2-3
CASSLDLSSSTDTQYF
TGTGCCAGCAGCTTGGACTTGTCGTCTAGCACAGATACGCAGTATTTT
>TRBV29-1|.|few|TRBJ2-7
CSVEDKVSEQYF
TGCAGCGTTGAAGATAAAGTGAGCGAGCAGTACTTC
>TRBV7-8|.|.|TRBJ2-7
CASSSLGSASDEQYF
TGTGCCAGCAGCTCCTTGGGGAGCGCATCTGACGAGCAGTACTTC
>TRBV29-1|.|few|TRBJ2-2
CSVTEASGELFF
TGCAGCGTTACAGAGGCGTCCGGGGAGCTGTTTTTT
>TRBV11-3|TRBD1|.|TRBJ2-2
CASSSRQGLRTGELFF
TGTGCCAGCAGCTCCCGACAGGGGCTACGCACCGGGGAGCTGTTTTTT
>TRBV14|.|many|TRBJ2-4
CASSHSKNIQYF
TGTGCCAGCAGCCATAGCAAAAACATTCAGTACTTC
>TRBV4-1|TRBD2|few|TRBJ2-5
CASSQDPPAGGNQETQYF
TGCGCCAGCAGCCAAGACCCCCCAGCGGGGGGCAACCAAGAGACCCAGTACTTC
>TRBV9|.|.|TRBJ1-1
CASSRQDYTEAFF
TGTGCCAGCAGCAGACAGGACTACACTGAAGCTTTCTTT
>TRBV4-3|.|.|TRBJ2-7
CASSQENEVGYEQYF
TGCGCCAGCAGCCAAGAGAATGAGGTGGGCTACGAGCAGTACTTC
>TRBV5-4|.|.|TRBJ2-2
CASSLGVWPGIDTGELFF
TGTGCCAGCAGCTTGGGTGTGTGGCCCGGCATCGACACCGGGGAGCTGTTTTTT
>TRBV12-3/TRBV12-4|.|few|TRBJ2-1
CASGGSGWMDEQFF
TGTGCCAGCGGAGGCAGCGGATGGATGGATGAGCAGTTCTTC
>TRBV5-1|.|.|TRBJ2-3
CASKGIGSTDTQYF
TGCGCCAGCAAGGGGATCGGAAGCACAGATACGCAGTATTTT
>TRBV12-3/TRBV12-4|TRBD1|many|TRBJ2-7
CASRTGQGPYEQYF
TGTGCCAGCAGAACAGGACAGGGACCCTACGAGCAGTACTTC
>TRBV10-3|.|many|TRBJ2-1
CAISGGGTDSTDEQFF
TGTGCCATCAGTGGCGGGGGGACAGACTCGACGGATGAGCAGTTCTTC
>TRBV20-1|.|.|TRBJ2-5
CSARDGDRPQETQYF
TGCAGTGCTAGGGATGGTGACAGACCTCAAGAGACCCAGTACTTC
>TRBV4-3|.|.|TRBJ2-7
CASSQWLGSYEQYF
TGCGCCAGCAGCCAATGGCTGGGGTCCTACGAGCAGTACTTC
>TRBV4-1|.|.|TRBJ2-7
CASSQEWLSYEQYF
TGCGCCAGCAGCCAAGAGTGGTTATCCTACGAGCAGTACTTC
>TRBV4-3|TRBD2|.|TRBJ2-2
CASSQDRDYGVGTGELFF
TGCGCCAGCAGCCAAGATAGGGACTACGGGGTTGGCACCGGGGAGCTGTTTTTT
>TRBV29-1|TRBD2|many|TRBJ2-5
CSVEVRLASQETQYF
TGCAGCGTTGAAGTAAGACTAGCGAGTCAAGAGACCCAGTACTTC
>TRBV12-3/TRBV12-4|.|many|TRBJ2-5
CASSPGTIEGETQYF
TGTGCCAGCAGCCCCGGGACCATCGAGGGGGAGACCCAGTACTTC
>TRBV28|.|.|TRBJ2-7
CASSFEGQTYEQYF
TGTGCCAGCAGTTTCGAGGGCCAGACTTACGAGCAGTACTTC
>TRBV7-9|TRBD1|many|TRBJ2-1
CASSLGTGNEQFF
TGTGCCAGCAGCTTAGGGACAGGGAATGAGCAGTTCTTC
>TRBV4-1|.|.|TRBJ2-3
CASSHPPRDSTDTQYF
TGCGCCAGCAGCCACCCCCCTCGGGACAGCACAGATACGCAGTATTTT
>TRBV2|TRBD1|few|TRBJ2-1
CASNPGTGENNEQFF
TGTGCCAGCAACCCTGGGACAGGTGAAAACAATGAGCAGTTCTTC